Each of the 9 T cell receptor beta chains below was sequenced from the same sample in a study of blood T cell repertoires in COVID-19. Here immunoSEQ multiplex PCR was the method, and the copy in TCRdb shows in-frame clones only, minus some. This table has some 200,000 clones, about 95% appearing once. Sequenced material: peripheral blood. Receptors originate from a man younger than 45 with COVID-19, enrolled during active disease.

The rearrangement links TRBV9 to TRBJ1-2; D is uncertain. The CDR3 spans 12 residues. V lost 3 bases, J lost 5 bases, and 8 bases lay in between. Germline V gives CDR1 SGDLS, CDR2 YYNGEE. The CDR3 region has the DNA TGTGCCAGCAGCGCAACAAGTTATGGCTACACCTTC. This encodes CASSATSYGYTF.

The V call is TRBV6-1, the J call TRBJ1-2; no firm D call. This CDR3 region has 16 residues. Germline CDR1 and CDR2: MNHNS and SASEGT. Trimming took 4 bases from V and 4 from J, leaving 19 bases between them. CDR3 sequence (DNA): TGTGCCAGCAGTGCCTCGGGATCGTCGTTCCCCTATGGCTACACCTTC. Its translation is CASSASGSSFPYGYTF.

J is TRBJ2-7 and V is TRBV12-3 or TRBV12-4, with 7 bases matching TRBD2. The CDR3 length is 12 residues. V lost 1 base and J lost 7; bases outside the gene matches: 1. The CDR3 DNA sequence: TGTGCCAGCAGTTTAGGGGGGGGTGAGCAGTACTTC. Encoded protein: CASSLGGGEQYF.

The count of this clone is one. The J gene is TRBJ1-2, the V gene TRBV19; 7 nucleotides line up with TRBD1. Germline CDR1 LNHDA, CDR2 SQIVND (reference sequence). V shed 4 bases, J shed 1 base, and the junction held 6 bases outside the gene matches. The CDR3 covers 15 residues. The CDR3 loop is CASSRLGDSNYGYTF. In nucleotides, the CDR3 is TGTGCCAGTAGTAGACTCGGGGACAGTAACTATGGCTACACCTTC. Full variable domain (outside the CDR3, taken from reference TRBV19 and TRBJ1-2): DGGITQSPKYLFRKEGQNVTLSCEQNLNHDAMYWYRQDPGQGLRLIYYSQIVNDFQKGDIAEGYSVSREKKESFPLTVTSAQKNPTAFYLCASSRLGDSNYGYTFGSGTRLTVV.

The chain is built from TRBV5-5 and TRBJ1-1; D uncertain. The V end lost 3 bases, the J end lost 0 bases, and 12 bases lay between the germline ends. This CDR3 is 15 amino acids long. From germline, CDR1 is SGHKS and CDR2 YYEKEE (reference sequence). The DNA of the CDR3 is TGTGCCAGCAGCTCCCAAGTACACATGAACACTGAAGCTTTCTTT. Its protein is CASSSQVHMNTEAFF.

The chain links TRBV6-6 to TRBJ1-6; D is possibly TRBD1 (6 bases). V was shortened by 3 bases and J by 7 bases, with 10 bases between the two germline ends. Germline CDR1 reads MNHNY; CDR2 reads SVGAGI (reference sequence). This CDR3 comprises 14 residues. For the CDR3, the DNA is TGTGCCAGCAGTTATCAGACAGGAAATTCACCCCTCCACTTT. This sequence encodes CASSYQTGNSPLHF.

This clone is a singleton in its sample. The rearrangement joins TRBV12-3 or TRBV12-4 to TRBJ1-5; TRBD1 is a possible D gene (5 bases). V was clipped by 1 base and J by 9 bases, with 10 bases between them. CDR3 length: 13 amino acids. CDR3: CASSLGGEVPQHF. The CDR3 DNA reads TGTGCCAGCAGTTTAGGGGGGGAGGTGCCCCAGCATTTT.

V gene TRBV5-6 combines with J gene TRBJ1-1, with 9 bases aligning to TRBD1. J lost 5 bases, V lost 4 bases, and 9 bases had no gene match. The CDR3 spans 15 residues. Per the germline V gene, CDR1 is SGHDT and CDR2 is YYEEEE. CDR3 sequence reads: CASSLTGGSWTEAFF. CDR3 nucleotides: TGTGCCAGCAGCCTGACAGGGGGTAGTTGGACTGAAGCTTTCTTT.

The chain carries TRBV7-2 and TRBJ2-1, with 7 bases fitting TRBD2. Germline values: CDR1 SGHTA, CDR2 FQGNSA. The CDR3 is 13 residues long. J gave up 7 bases and V 3 bases, and 3 bases lay outside the gene matches. CDR3 loop: CASSLWEGNEQFF. CDR3 bases: TGTGCCAGCAGCTTGTGGGAGGGGAATGAGCAGTTCTTC.